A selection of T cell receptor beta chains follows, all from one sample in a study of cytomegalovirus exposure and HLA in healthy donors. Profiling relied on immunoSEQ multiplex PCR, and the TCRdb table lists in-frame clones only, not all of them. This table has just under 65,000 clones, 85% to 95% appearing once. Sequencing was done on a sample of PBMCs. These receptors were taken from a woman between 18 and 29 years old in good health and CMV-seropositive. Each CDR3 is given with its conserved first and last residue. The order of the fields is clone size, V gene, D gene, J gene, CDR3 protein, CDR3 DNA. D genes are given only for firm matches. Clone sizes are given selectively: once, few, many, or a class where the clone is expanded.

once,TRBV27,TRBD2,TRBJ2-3,CASSPRLAGGPWGTDTQYF,TGTGCCAGCAGTCCCCGACTAGCGGGAGGGCCGTGGGGCACAGATACGCAGTATTTT
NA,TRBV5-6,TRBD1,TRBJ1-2,CASSLGQGVPNGYTF,TGTGCCAGCAGCTTGGGACAGGGAGTTCCCAATGGCTACACCTTC
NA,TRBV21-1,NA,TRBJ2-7,CASSKELRGAHYEQYF,TGTGCCAGCAGCAAAGAGCTCCGGGGGGCGCACTACGAGCAGTACTTC
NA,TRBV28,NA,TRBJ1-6,CASSLTGGDSPLHF,TGTGCCAGCAGTTTAACGGGCGGGGATTCACCCCTCCACTTT
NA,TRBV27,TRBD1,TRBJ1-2,CASSVGTGKDYGYTF,TGTGCCAGCAGTGTAGGGACAGGGAAGGACTATGGCTACACCTTC
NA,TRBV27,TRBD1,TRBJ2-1,CASRTRDRLYNEQFF,TGTGCCAGCAGGACCCGGGACAGGCTTTACAATGAGCAGTTCTTC
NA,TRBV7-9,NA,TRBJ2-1,CASTIEQGYNEQFF,TGTGCCAGCACCATCGAGCAGGGCTACAATGAGCAGTTCTTC
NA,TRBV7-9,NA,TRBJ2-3,CASSPSTDTQYF,TGTGCCAGCAGCCCGAGCACAGATACGCAGTATTTT
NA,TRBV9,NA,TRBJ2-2,CASRRGPNTGELFF,TGTGCCAGCAGGCGGGGGCCAAACACCGGGGAGCTGTTTTTT
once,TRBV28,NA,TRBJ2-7,CASSLSVGDTLIVSYEQYF,TGTGCCAGCAGTTTATCGGTCGGGGACACCTTAATCGTATCCTACGAGCAGTACTTC
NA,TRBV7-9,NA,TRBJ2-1,CAGRGTSDNEQFF,TGTGCCGGGAGGGGGACTTCCGACAATGAGCAGTTCTTC
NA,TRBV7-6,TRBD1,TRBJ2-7,CASSSTRTGFYEQYF,TGTGCCAGCAGCTCAACGAGGACAGGGTTCTACGAGCAGTACTTC
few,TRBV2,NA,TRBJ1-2,CASSVRGDNTYGYTF,TGTGCCAGCAGTGTTCGTGGAGATAACACATATGGCTACACCTTC
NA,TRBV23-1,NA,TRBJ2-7,CASSHRGEADEQYF,TGCGCCAGCAGTCACAGGGGAGAAGCGGACGAGCAGTACTTC
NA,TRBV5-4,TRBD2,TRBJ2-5,CASSLGGGAETQYF,TGTGCCAGCAGCTTGGGCGGGGGGGCTGAGACCCAGTACTTC
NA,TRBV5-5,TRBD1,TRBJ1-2,CASLGGQDLYGYTF,TGTGCCAGCCTCGGGGGACAGGACCTCTATGGCTACACCTTC
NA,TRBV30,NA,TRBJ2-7,CAWSGGSTYEQYF,TGTGCCTGGAGTGGGGGCAGCACCTACGAGCAGTACTTC
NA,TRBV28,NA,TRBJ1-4,CASTRRGYPTNEKLFF,TGTGCCAGCACTCGACGAGGCTACCCAACTAATGAAAAACTGTTTTTT
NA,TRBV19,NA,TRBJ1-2,CASSIDRAGGYTF,TGTGCCAGTAGTATAGACCGGGCGGGAGGCTACACCTTC
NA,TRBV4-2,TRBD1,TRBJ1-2,CASSQNKQGIPYGYTF,TGTGCCAGCAGCCAGAACAAACAGGGGATCCCCTATGGCTACACCTTC